Following are 27 T cell receptor beta chains from one sample sequenced in a study of a mutant IDH1 vaccine in newly diagnosed glioma (dated by TCRdb to 2020 to 2023). Library preparation used the immunoSEQ multiplex PCR assay. Not all clones reach the TCRdb copy of this immuneACCESS table, which keeps in-frame sequences only. Checked studies attribute under half of the gap to unresolved V genes and leave the rest unexplained. For this sample the table gives about 41,000 clones, of which around 81% were detected only once. The ten largest clones take up about 6.3% of the sample. This sample's time point label indicates: week 23, last vaccination. Every vaccine dose consisted of 300 ug of a 20-mer mutant IDH1 peptide in Montanide, administered subcutaneously together with topical imiquimod. Their cognate antigens are unknown. This sample comprised PBMCs, obtained from a glioma patient whose treatment included an IDH1 peptide vaccine. Receptors originate from a middle-aged woman with glioma. Some clones in this sample may be carry-over from other donors' samples.

There are a few counts of this clone. V and J are TRBV5-4 and TRBJ1-4; D not resolved. Germline assignment: CDR1 SGHNT and CDR2 YYREEE (reference sequence). V dropped 1 base and J dropped 10 bases, with 11 bases sitting between them. The CDR3 contains 13 residues. The CDR3 loop reads CASSLSSAGKLFF. The CDR3 DNA is TGTGCCAGCAGCTTGTCGAGCGCCGGAAAACTGTTTTTT.

This rearrangement joins TRBV4-2 to TRBJ1-3; 7 bases map to TRBD1. With V trimmed by 0 bases and J by 4 bases, 6 bases remained unmatched. Germline lookup yields CDR1 LGHNA and CDR2 YNFKEQ. The CDR3 runs 16 residues. CDR3 coding DNA: TGTGCCAGCAGCCAAGATTTTGAGGGGGCGGGAAACACCATATATTTT. Amino acids: CASSQDFEGAGNTIYF.

The chain recombines TRBV4-2 with TRBJ1-5, with D maybe TRBD1 (5 bases). From germline, CDR1 is LGHNA and CDR2 YNFKEQ. V was clipped by 3 bases and J by 4 bases, with 13 bases between them. This CDR3 has 15 amino acids. The DNA of the CDR3 is TGTGCCAGCAGCCATCGGGGGGGATTAAATCAGCCCCAGCATTTT. This sequence encodes CASSHRGGLNQPQHF.

The chain has TRBV7-2 and TRBJ2-5, with 7 bases lining up with TRBD2. Per germline, CDR1 SGHTA and CDR2 FQGNSA. V shed 5 bases, J shed 4 bases, and the junction held 7 bases outside the gene matches. The CDR3 consists of 14 residues. CDR3: CASSKDWGGETQYF. The CDR3 coding sequence is TGTGCCAGCAGCAAGGACTGGGGGGGAGAGACCCAGTACTTC.

As regards this clone: The sample carries other DNA sequences with the same CDR3. The rearrangement joins TRBV6-5 to TRBJ1-5; no definite D call. CDR1 is MNHEY and CDR2 is SVGAGI in the germline V gene. The CDR3 loop spans 13 amino acids. The germline V and J ends were trimmed by 2 bases and 4 bases, with 6 bases remaining between them. DNA of the CDR3: TGTGCCAGCAGTTACGGCGGGAATCAGCCCCAGCATTTT. Its protein product is CASSYGGNQPQHF.

This clone was found a few times. This chain joins TRBV19 and TRBJ1-6; TRBD1 agrees at 8 bases. V shed 9 bases, J shed 11 bases, and the junction held 15 bases outside the gene matches. CDR1 and CDR2 from the germline V gene are LNHDA and SQIVND (reference sequence). This CDR3 region has 15 residues. The CDR3 region has the DNA TGTGCCAGAGCTACAACTGACAGGGGTGTCGCACCCCTCCACTTT. It specifies CARATTDRGVAPLHF.

The rearrangement joins TRBV5-1 to TRBJ2-1; 9 bases match TRBD2. The CDR3 loop spans 16 amino acids. The V gene's germline CDR1 is SGHRS and CDR2 YFSETQ. Trimming cost V 3 bases and J 8 bases; bases outside gene matches: 12. The CDR3 DNA reads as TGCGCCAGCAGCTCTCCCCCCAGCGGGAGGCTGGATGAGCAGTTCTTC. Translating it yields CASSSPPSGRLDEQFF.

This chain joins TRBV7-9 and TRBJ2-5; 7 positions agree with TRBD1. Gene TRBJ2-7 matches the end of the DNA better, so the J call may be wrong. The CDR3 consists of 14 residues. CDR1 SEHNR and CDR2 FQNEAQ come from the germline V gene (reference sequence). CDR3 loop: CASSLVTGINEQYF. DNA of the CDR3: TGTGCCAGCAGCTTAGTGACAGGGATCAACGAGCAGTACTTC.

This chain links TRBV7-2 with TRBJ1-1; a possible D gene is TRBD1 (5 bases). This CDR3 has 14 residues. The V gene's germline CDR1 is SGHTA and CDR2 FQGNSA. Deletions cut 1 base from V and 0 bases from J, with 6 bases between. Here the CDR3 reads CASSLGQMNTEAFF. Here the CDR3 DNA reads TGTGCCAGCAGCTTAGGACAGATGAACACTGAAGCTTTCTTT.

This clone came up a few times. The chain couples TRBV29-1 to TRBJ1-1; D is uncertain. CDR1 and CDR2 (germline): SQVTM, ANQGSEA. V was trimmed by 7 bases and J by 0 bases, leaving 12 bases between them. This CDR3 has 13 residues. CDR3 region: CSAVTHMNTEAFF. The CDR3 DNA sequence: TGCAGCGCCGTGACACATATGAACACTGAAGCTTTCTTT.

V is TRBV11-2 and J is TRBJ1-1, with 10 bases matching TRBD1. Per germline, CDR1 SGHAT and CDR2 FQNNGV. The V segment lost 7 bases and the J segment 4 bases; nucleotides outside the gene matches: 9. This CDR3 has 15 residues. The CDR3 DNA follows: TGTGCCAGCAACGACAGGGGGCGTATAAGCACTGAAGCTTTCTTT. Translated, it gives CASNDRGRISTEAFF.

CDR3 loop: CASSLQLAGGADTQYF. Written as DNA, the CDR3 is TGTGCCAGCAGCTTACAACTAGCGGGGGGTGCAGATACGCAGTATTTT. V usage is TRBV7-2 and J usage is TRBJ2-3; 12 bases fit TRBD2. This CDR3 contains 16 residues. J lost 4 bases, V lost 2 bases, and 4 bases had no gene match. Looked up from germline, CDR1 is SGHTA and CDR2 is FQGNSA.

The rearrangement uses TRBV27 and TRBJ1-2; D gene ambiguous. CDR3 length: 13 residues. From germline, CDR1 is MNHEY and CDR2 SMNVEV (reference sequence). Trimming shortened V by 2 bases and J by 8 bases, and 12 bases separated the two germline ends. Here the CDR3 DNA reads TGTGCCAGCAGTTTACAGGCGTCTGGGGGCTACACCTTC. It translates to CASSLQASGGYTF.

This clone is medium-sized (0.01 to 0.1%) within its sample. This chain uses TRBV7-8 with TRBJ1-4; D might be TRBD1 (5 bases). The CDR3 sequence is 14 residues long. Trimming removed 5 bases from V and 8 bases from J, with 15 bases in between. Germline CDR1 and CDR2: SGHVS and FQNEAQ. The CDR3 coding sequence is TGTGCCAGCAGCACAAGTCGGGGGTCGGAAAAACTGTTTTTT. Residues: CASSTSRGSEKLFF.

The chain has TRBV5-4 and TRBJ1-3, with 7 bases fitting TRBD1. This CDR3 region has 15 residues. Germline-derived CDR1 and CDR2 are SGHNT and YYREEE (reference sequence). The V and J ends lost 3 bases and 1 base, in that order; junction bases with no gene match: 4. CDR3: CASSSNRGSGNTIYF. The DNA of the CDR3 is TGTGCCAGCAGCTCTAACAGGGGATCTGGAAACACCATATATTTT.

The table lists this clone with a count of one. CDR3 amino acids: CASSLPPNEKLFF. The CDR3 DNA reads TGTGCCAGCAGCCTCCCCCCTAATGAAAAACTGTTTTTT. This chain links TRBV6-6 with TRBJ1-4; no clear D. CDR1 MNHNY and CDR2 SVGAGI come from the germline V gene (reference sequence). The CDR3 sequence is 13 residues long. Trimming removed 6 bases at V and 3 bases at J, with 8 bases between.

The rearrangement uses TRBV4-2 and TRBJ1-3, with D hard to call. The CDR3 spans 16 residues. V was clipped by 2 bases and J by 2 bases, with 13 bases between them. The germline gives CDR1 LGHNA, CDR2 YNFKEQ. CDR3 sequence reads: CASSQQQWETGNTIYF. Written as DNA, the CDR3 is TGTGCCAGCAGCCAACAGCAGTGGGAGACTGGAAACACCATATATTTT.

This rearrangement joins TRBV5-6 to TRBJ2-7, with a weak D call TRBD1 (6 bases). The CDR3 contains 15 residues. The V gene's germline CDR1 is SGHDT and CDR2 YYEEEE. V was pared by 4 bases and J by 2 bases, with 16 bases between. CDR3 sequence reads: CASSPTGIGPYEQYF. The CDR3 DNA reads as TGTGCCAGCAGCCCTACAGGGATTGGGCCCTACGAGCAGTACTTC. The whole variable domain, remainder taken from reference TRBV5-6 and TRBJ2-7, is DAGVTQSPTHLIKTRGQQVTLRCSPKSGHDTVSWYQQALGQGPQFIFQYYEEEERQRGNFPDRFSGHQFPNYSSELNVNALLLGDSALYLCASSPTGIGPYEQYFGPGTRLTVT.

V usage is TRBV5-1 and J usage is TRBJ2-2; TRBD2 matches at 7 bases. Looked up from germline, CDR1 is SGHRS and CDR2 is YFSETQ. The CDR3 runs 16 residues. The V gene end was trimmed by 5 bases and the J gene end by 1 base; junction bases not matched to a gene: 8. The CDR3 loop reads CASSSAGVGNTGELFF. The CDR3 DNA is TGCGCCAGCAGTAGCGCGGGAGTCGGGAACACCGGGGAGCTGTTTTTT. Variable domain in full (rest from reference TRBV5-1 and TRBJ2-2): KAGVTQTPRYLIKTRGQQVTLSCSPISGHRSVSWYQQTPGQGLQFLFEYFSETQRNKGNFPGRFSGRQFSNSRSEMNVSTLELGDSALYLCASSSAGVGNTGELFFGEGSRLTVL.

The CDR3 sequence: CASSQHKGGNQPQHF. In DNA, the CDR3 is TGTGCCAGCAGTCAACACAAGGGGGGGAATCAGCCCCAGCATTTT. The J gene is TRBJ1-5, the V gene TRBV27; D might be TRBD1 (6 bases). The germline V gene encodes CDR1 MNHEY and CDR2 SMNVEV (reference sequence). Trimming removed 5 bases at V and 4 bases at J, with 15 bases between. This CDR3 is built from 15 residues.

The rearrangement uses TRBV19 and TRBJ2-2, with TRBD1 matching 10 bases. Trimming took 3 bases from V and 7 from J; bases not matched to a gene: 5. CDR3 length: 15 amino acids. Germline values: CDR1 LNHDA, CDR2 SQIVND (reference sequence). CDR3 amino acids: CASSIGTGDYGELFF. CDR3 in DNA: TGTGCCAGTAGTATCGGGACAGGGGACTACGGGGAGCTGTTTTTT.

This clone was detected only a few times. CDR3 loop: CSGWTGGEQYF. Written as DNA, the CDR3 is TGCAGCGGATGGACAGGCGGAGAGCAGTACTTC. The chain recombines TRBV29-1 with TRBJ2-7; 7 bases are a match to TRBD1. Germline V gene data show CDR1 as SQVTM and CDR2 as ANQGSEA. V dropped 7 bases and J dropped 7; count of bases not matched to a gene: 7. The CDR3 covers 11 residues.

This clone showed up just a few times. The chain is built from TRBV4-3 and TRBJ1-5, with 7 bases aligning to TRBD1. Trimming removed 0 bases from V and 7 bases from J; junction bases left unmatched: 6. Germline V gene lookup returns CDR1 LGHNA and CDR2 YSLEER. The length of the CDR3 is 15 residues. The CDR3 bases are TGCGCCAGCAGCCAAGAGAGGGGGCTCCGGCAGCCCCAGCATTTT. Translating it yields CASSQERGLRQPQHF.

This clone was recorded a few times. For the CDR3, the DNA is TGTGCCAGTAGTAGGTCTGTAGGGACAGGGGGTACTGAAGCTTTCTTT. Translation: CASSRSVGTGGTEAFF. This sequence joins TRBV19 and TRBJ1-1; 11 bases line up with TRBD1. CDR1 and CDR2 (germline): LNHDA, SQIVND (reference sequence). CDR3 length: 16 amino acids. V was clipped by 4 bases and J by 5 bases; unmatched bases: 9.

This clone has just a few counts. V usage is TRBV20-1 and J usage is TRBJ1-1; D ambiguous. This CDR3 comprises 8 residues. CDR1 is DFQATT, CDR2 SNEGSKA, per germline (reference sequence). The CDR3 region has the DNA TGCAGAACTAATGAAGCTTTCTTT. Translating it yields CRTNEAFF.

This clone has only one observation. The gene calls are TRBV5-1 and TRBJ1-1, with D unresolved. The germline V gene encodes CDR1 SGHRS and CDR2 YFSETQ. The CDR3 sequence is 15 residues long. V was trimmed by 0 bases and J by 3 bases, leaving 12 bases between them. CDR3 sequence reads: CASSLGGRSYTEAFF. The CDR3 nucleotides read TGCGCCAGCAGCTTGGGGGGTCGGTCTTACACTGAAGCTTTCTTT.

The V and J genes are TRBV25-1 and TRBJ2-7; the D gene is possibly TRBD1 (5 bases). V lost 0 bases, J lost 0 bases, and 12 bases lay in between. This CDR3 spans 16 amino acids. CDR1 and CDR2 from the germline V gene are MGHDK and SYGVNS. This chain's CDR3 is CASSEYTGHDSYEQYF. The CDR3 DNA is TGTGCCAGCAGTGAATATACCGGACACGACTCCTACGAGCAGTACTTC.